The 10 T cell receptor beta chains given below trace back to one sample, sequenced in a study of blood T cell repertoires in COVID-19. TCRdb's table, derived via immunoSEQ multiplex PCR, lists solely in-frame clones and lacks some. This table has under 30,000 clones, approximately 80% appearing once. The sample comprised peripheral blood. The receptors shown here come from a human donor in a cohort sampled during active COVID-19.

J is TRBJ2-7 and V is TRBV7-6; TRBD2 agrees at 11 bases. CDR3 size: 15 residues. V lost 5 bases, J lost 2 bases, and 5 bases stayed unmatched. Germline CDR1 reads SGHVS; CDR2 reads FNYEAQ. The CDR3 reads CASSERLAGPYEQYF. The CDR3 DNA sequence: TGTGCCAGCAGCGAACGACTAGCGGGACCCTACGAGCAGTACTTC.

The rearrangement joins TRBV18 to TRBJ1-3, with no clear D. Deletions cut 6 bases from V and 0 bases from J, with 15 bases between. The CDR3 is made up of 16 amino acids. CDR1 is KGHSH and CDR2 is LQKENI in the germline V gene. The CDR3 coding sequence is TGTGCCAGCTCGGAGAACCGGGTATCCTCTGGAAACACCATATATTTT. Amino acids: CASSENRVSSGNTIYF.

The chain is built from TRBV7-9 and TRBJ2-7; possibly TRBD2 for D (6 bases). The CDR3 length is 15 residues. Germline CDR1 and CDR2: SEHNR and FQNEAQ (reference sequence). V was pared by 4 bases and J by 0 bases, with 13 bases between. CDR3 protein: CASSSLRDSSYEQYF. CDR3 nucleotide sequence: TGTGCCAGCAGCTCCCTCCGGGACTCCTCCTACGAGCAGTACTTC.

The J gene is TRBJ2-2, the V gene TRBV7-9; possible D gene TRBD2, 6 bases. The germline gives CDR1 SEHNR, CDR2 FQNEAQ (reference sequence). V lost 6 bases to trimming and J lost 5 bases, with 16 bases between them. The CDR3 loop spans 15 amino acids. CDR3 protein: CASRPSGTGTGELFF. In DNA, the CDR3 is TGTGCCAGCAGACCATCCGGGACTGGGACCGGGGAGCTGTTTTTT.

Here the CDR3 reads CASSPQPRSTGELFF. CDR3 nucleotides: TGTGCCAGCTCACCACAACCGCGGAGCACCGGGGAGCTGTTTTTT. The genes are TRBV18 and TRBJ2-2; no firm D call. The CDR3 is made up of 15 amino acids. V lost 1 base to trimming and J lost 4 bases, with 10 bases between them. Germline CDR1 reads KGHSH; CDR2 reads LQKENI.

The V call is TRBV2, the J call TRBJ1-5, with TRBD1 matching over 10 bases. CDR1 and CDR2 from the germline V gene are SNHLY and FYNNEI. The CDR3 contains 15 residues. Losses at the gene ends were 6 bases for V and 7 bases for J; bases not matched to a gene: 9. The CDR3 region has the DNA TGTGCCAGCAGAGCCGCGACAGGGGGCATCCAGCCCCAGCATTTT. Translated: CASRAATGGIQPQHF.

The chain couples TRBV19 to TRBJ1-5; D is ambiguous. The CDR3 runs 14 residues. CDR1 and CDR2 from the germline V gene are LNHDA and SQIVND (reference sequence). V lost 2 bases, J lost 6 bases, and 11 bases lay in between. The CDR3 loop is CASSISGPSQPQHF. The CDR3 coding sequence is TGTGCCAGTAGTATATCGGGTCCGAGTCAGCCCCAGCATTTT.

The gene calls are TRBV5-4 and TRBJ2-5; 11 bases align to TRBD2. V lost 3 bases, J lost 5 bases, and 15 bases stayed unmatched. The CDR3 length is 18 residues. CDR1 SGHNT and CDR2 YYREEE come from the germline V gene (reference sequence). The DNA of the CDR3 is TGTGCCAGCAGCTCGAGGTGGGGTAGCGGGAGGGCCCCGGAGACCCAGTACTTC. It specifies CASSSRWGSGRAPETQYF.

The J gene is TRBJ1-1, the V gene TRBV7-9, with D unclear. This CDR3 has 14 residues. Germline CDR1 reads SEHNR; CDR2 reads FQNEAQ (reference sequence). The V gene lost 3 bases and the J gene lost 1 base, with 9 bases spanning the gap. Here the CDR3 DNA reads TGTGCCAGCAGCTTCTCCACAGAGAACACTGAAGCTTTCTTT. Its translation: CASSFSTENTEAFF. Variable domain in full (rest from reference TRBV7-9 and TRBJ1-1): DTGVSQNPRHKITKRGQNVTFRCDPISEHNRLYWYRQTLGQGPEFLTYFQNEAQLEKSRLLSDRFSAERPKGSFSTLEIQRTEQGDSAMYLCASSFSTENTEAFFGQGTRLTVV.

The chain employs TRBV27 and TRBJ2-7, with 8 positions matching TRBD1. Per germline, CDR1 MNHEY and CDR2 SMNVEV (reference sequence). Trimming at V came to 7 bases and at J to 5 bases, leaving 16 bases not matched to a gene. The CDR3 totals 16 residues. CDR3 sequence: CASTDTGTGNLNEQYF. In nucleotides, the CDR3 is TGTGCCAGCACCGACACAGGGACAGGAAATTTGAACGAGCAGTACTTC.